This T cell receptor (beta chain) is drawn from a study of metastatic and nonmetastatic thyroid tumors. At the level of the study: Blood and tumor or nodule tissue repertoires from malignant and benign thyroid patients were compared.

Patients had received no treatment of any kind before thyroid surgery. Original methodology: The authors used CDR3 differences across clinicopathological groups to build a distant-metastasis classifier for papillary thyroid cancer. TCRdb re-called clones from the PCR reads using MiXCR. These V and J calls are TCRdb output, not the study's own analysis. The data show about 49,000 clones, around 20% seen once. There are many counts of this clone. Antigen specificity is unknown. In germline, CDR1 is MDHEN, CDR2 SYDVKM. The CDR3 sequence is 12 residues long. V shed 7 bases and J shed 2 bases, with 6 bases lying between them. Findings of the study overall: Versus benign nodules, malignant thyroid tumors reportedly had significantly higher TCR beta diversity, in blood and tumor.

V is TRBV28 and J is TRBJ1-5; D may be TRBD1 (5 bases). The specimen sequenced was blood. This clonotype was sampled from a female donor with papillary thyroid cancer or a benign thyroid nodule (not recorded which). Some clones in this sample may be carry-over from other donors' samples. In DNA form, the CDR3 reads TGTGCCAGCATGGGGGGCAATCAGCCCCAGCATTTT. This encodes CASMGGNQPQHF.